The 14 T cell receptor beta chains below were found in one sample sequenced in a study of vaccination effects on CD4 cells after COVID-19. What these receptors recognize is not known. Investigators separated out CD4+ T cells once around nine days of culture had passed. The protocol was immunoSEQ multiplex PCR, while the TCRdb copy is restricted to in-frame clones and leaves out a portion. The table includes about 25,000 clones, 73% detected once. The sequenced sample was CD4+ T cells from PBMCs cultured without peptide, obtained before COVID-19 vaccination. These receptors were obtained from a human donor who received a COVID-19 vaccine.

A few counts support this clone. This rearrangement joins TRBV11-2 to TRBJ1-6; D perhaps matches TRBD1 (6 bases). This CDR3 has 15 amino acids. V shed 2 bases and J shed 5 bases, with 10 bases lying between them. Germline-derived CDR1 and CDR2 are SGHAT and FQNNGV. Here the CDR3 reads CASSLTGTNNSPLHF. CDR3 nucleotide sequence: TGTGCCAGCAGCTTAACCGGGACAAATAATTCACCCCTCCACTTT.

The CDR3 DNA follows: TGTGCCAGCAGCGGGGACGCTTATGGCTACACCTTC. It specifies CASSGDAYGYTF. The genes are TRBV6-5 and TRBJ1-2; D might be TRBD1 (5 bases). The germline V and J ends were trimmed by 6 bases and 5 bases, with 10 bases remaining between them. Per the germline V gene, CDR1 is MNHEY and CDR2 is SVGAGI. The length of the CDR3 is 12 residues.

CDR3 bases: TGCGCCAGCAGCTTGGCACCGGTAACTAACTATGGCTACACCTTC. It codes for CASSLAPVTNYGYTF. The genes are TRBV5-1 and TRBJ1-2, with no clear D. This CDR3 is built from 15 residues. Between the trimmed V and J ends, which lost 0 bases and 0 bases, there was a span of 9 bases. Germline CDR1 and CDR2: SGHRS and YFSETQ.

This chain links TRBV18 with TRBJ2-7; TRBD2 matches 7 bases. The CDR3 runs 14 residues. V gave up 3 bases and J gave up 2 bases; unmatched junction bases: 4. Per the germline V gene, CDR1 is KGHSH and CDR2 is LQKENI. The CDR3 DNA is TGTGCCAGCTCACCCCAAGCGGGGACCTACGAGCAGTACTTC. Protein: CASSPQAGTYEQYF.

Here the CDR3 reads CASSLEGSVKLFF. CDR3 DNA sequence: TGCGCCAGCAGCCTTGAGGGGTCAGTTAAACTGTTTTTT. The chain employs TRBV5-1 and TRBJ1-4, with a possible D match to TRBD1 (5 bases). CDR3 length equals 13 residues. V was pared by 4 bases and J by 11 bases, with 15 bases between. Germline CDR1 SGHRS, CDR2 YFSETQ.

This chain links TRBV6-5 with TRBJ1-2; no clear D. CDR1 is MNHEY and CDR2 is SVGAGI in the germline V gene. This CDR3 has 11 residues. V was shortened by 6 bases and J by 5 bases, with 7 bases between the two germline ends. For the CDR3, the DNA is TGTGCCAGCAGCTCCCAGTATGGCTACACCTTC. Encoded protein: CASSSQYGYTF.

The chain has TRBV7-9 and TRBJ1-4, with D maybe TRBD1 (6 bases). Deletions cut 4 bases from V and 7 bases from J, with 13 bases between. Germline assignment: CDR1 SEHNR and CDR2 FQNEAQ (reference sequence). The CDR3 consists of 14 residues. This CDR3 is CASSSRGVVEKLFF. The CDR3 nucleotides read TGTGCCAGCAGCTCGAGGGGGGTGGTTGAAAAACTGTTTTTT.

This chain connects TRBV28 to TRBJ1-2; 11 bases map to TRBD1. J lost 4 bases, V lost 5 bases, and 3 bases had no gene match. The CDR3 extends over 14 amino acids. The V gene's germline CDR1 is MDHEN and CDR2 SYDVKM. The CDR3 is CASSPDRGPYGYTF. CDR3 sequence (DNA): TGTGCCAGCAGTCCGGACAGGGGGCCCTATGGCTACACCTTC.

There are a few counts of this clone. The chain couples TRBV18 to TRBJ2-3, with D unclear. Germline assignment: CDR1 KGHSH and CDR2 LQKENI. The V end was cut by 3 bases, the J end by 2 bases, with 0 bases between. CDR3 size: 11 residues. The CDR3 DNA sequence: TGTGCCAGCTCACCCACAGATACGCAGTATTTT. It translates to CASSPTDTQYF.

This clone was recorded a few times. The rearrangement uses TRBV30 and TRBJ1-5; D is uncertain. The V gene's germline CDR1 is GTSNPN and CDR2 SVGIG (reference sequence). Trimming removed 0 bases from V and 4 bases from J, with 7 bases in between. This CDR3 is 13 amino acids long. The CDR3 coding sequence is TGTGCCTGGAGTGTAACCCTGAATCAGCCCCAGCATTTT. It translates to CAWSVTLNQPQHF.

This clone was found a few times. J is TRBJ1-2 and V is TRBV5-1, with D possibly TRBD1 on 5 matching bases. Germline values: CDR1 SGHRS, CDR2 YFSETQ. CDR3 size: 13 residues. With 4 bases removed from V and 8 bases from J, the gap between germline ends came to 15 bases. CDR3 DNA: TGCGCCAGCAGCCTCCGTAGTAACAGGGGCTACACCTTC. Protein product: CASSLRSNRGYTF.

There are a few counts of this clone. The rearrangement uses TRBV6-5 and TRBJ1-1; possibly TRBD1 for D (5 bases). Per germline, CDR1 MNHEY and CDR2 SVGAGI. Trimming removed 6 bases at V and 3 bases at J, with 20 bases between. The CDR3 has 16 amino acids. In DNA, the CDR3 is TGTGCCAGCAGCTACCTAAAACGGAGGGGCCACACTGAAGCTTTCTTT. This gives the protein CASSYLKRRGHTEAFF.

This chain connects TRBV5-4 to TRBJ2-5; D gene uncertain. Trimming removed 5 bases from V and 2 bases from J, with 13 bases in between. This CDR3 has 14 amino acids. Germline V gene data show CDR1 as SGHNT and CDR2 as YYREEE (reference sequence). The CDR3 DNA is TGTGCCAGCAGTGTCCTGCACGGGCAAGAGACCCAGTACTTC. Protein: CASSVLHGQETQYF.

This chain joins TRBV24-1 and TRBJ2-1; D not resolved. This CDR3 has 13 residues. Trimming stripped 1 base from V and 5 bases from J, with 5 bases between. Per the germline V gene, CDR1 is KGHDR and CDR2 is SFDVKD. CDR3 amino acids: CATSDLRDNEQFF. Here the CDR3 DNA reads TGTGCCACCAGTGATTTACGGGACAATGAGCAGTTCTTC.